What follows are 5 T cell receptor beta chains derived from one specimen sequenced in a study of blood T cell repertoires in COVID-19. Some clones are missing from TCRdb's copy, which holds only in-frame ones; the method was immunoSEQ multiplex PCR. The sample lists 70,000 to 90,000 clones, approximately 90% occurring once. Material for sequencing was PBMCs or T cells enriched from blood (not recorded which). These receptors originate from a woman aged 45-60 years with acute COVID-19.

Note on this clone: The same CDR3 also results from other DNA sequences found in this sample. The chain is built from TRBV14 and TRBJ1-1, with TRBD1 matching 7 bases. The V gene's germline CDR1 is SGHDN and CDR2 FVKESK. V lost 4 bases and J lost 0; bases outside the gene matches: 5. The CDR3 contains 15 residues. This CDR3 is CASSRQGALNTEAFF. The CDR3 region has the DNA TGTGCCAGCAGCCGACAGGGTGCGTTGAACACTGAAGCTTTCTTT.

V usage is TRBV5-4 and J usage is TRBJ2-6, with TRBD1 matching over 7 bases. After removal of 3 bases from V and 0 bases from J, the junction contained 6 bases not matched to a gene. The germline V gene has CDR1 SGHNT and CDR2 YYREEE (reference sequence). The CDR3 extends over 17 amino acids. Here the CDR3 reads CASSSRDSSSGANVLTF. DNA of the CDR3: TGTGCCAGCAGCTCCCGGGACAGTTCCTCTGGGGCCAACGTCCTGACTTTC.

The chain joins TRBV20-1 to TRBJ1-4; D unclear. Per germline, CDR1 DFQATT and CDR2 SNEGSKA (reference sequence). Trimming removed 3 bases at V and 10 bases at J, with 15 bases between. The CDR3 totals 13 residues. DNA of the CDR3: TGCAGTGCTAGTCGTCGAGCGGAGGGAAAACTGTTTTTT. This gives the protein CSASRRAEGKLFF.

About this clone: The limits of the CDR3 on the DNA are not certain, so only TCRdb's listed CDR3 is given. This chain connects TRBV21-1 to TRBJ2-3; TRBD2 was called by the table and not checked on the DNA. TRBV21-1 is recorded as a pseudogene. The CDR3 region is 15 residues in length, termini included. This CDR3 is CASSKVGGGTDTQYF.

The chain's CDR3 is CASSPLAGGHNEQFF. The CDR3 DNA reads as TGTGCCAGCAGCCCACTAGCGGGAGGGCACAATGAGCAGTTCTTC. This chain uses TRBV6-5 with TRBJ2-1, with 13 bases fitting TRBD2. Germline V gene sequence: CDR1 MNHEY, CDR2 SVGAGI. The CDR3 runs to 15 residues. The V segment lost 6 bases and the J segment 5 bases; nucleotides outside the gene matches: 4.